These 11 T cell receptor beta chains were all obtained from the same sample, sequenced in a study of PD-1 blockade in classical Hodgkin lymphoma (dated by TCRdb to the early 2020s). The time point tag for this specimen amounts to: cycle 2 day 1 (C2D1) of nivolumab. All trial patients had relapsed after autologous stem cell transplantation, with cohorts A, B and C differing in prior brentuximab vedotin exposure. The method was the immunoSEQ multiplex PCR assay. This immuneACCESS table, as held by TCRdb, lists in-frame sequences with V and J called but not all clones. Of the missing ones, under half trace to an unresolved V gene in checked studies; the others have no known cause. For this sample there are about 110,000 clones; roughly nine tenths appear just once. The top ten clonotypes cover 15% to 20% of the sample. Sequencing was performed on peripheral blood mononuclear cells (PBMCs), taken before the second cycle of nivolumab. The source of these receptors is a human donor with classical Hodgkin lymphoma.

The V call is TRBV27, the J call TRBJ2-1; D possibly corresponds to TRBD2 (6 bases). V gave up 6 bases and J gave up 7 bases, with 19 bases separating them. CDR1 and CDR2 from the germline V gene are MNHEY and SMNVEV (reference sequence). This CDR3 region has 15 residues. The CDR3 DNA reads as TGTGCCAGCAGGGCCCTCCAGCGGGCTGGGAATGAGCAGTTCTTC. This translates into CASRALQRAGNEQFF.

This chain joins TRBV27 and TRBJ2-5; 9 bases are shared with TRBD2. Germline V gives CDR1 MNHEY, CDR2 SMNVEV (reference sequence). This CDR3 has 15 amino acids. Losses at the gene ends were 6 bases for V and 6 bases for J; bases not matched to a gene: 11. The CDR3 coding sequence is TGTGCCAGCAGCCCAGCGGGAGGCGGAGTGAAGACCCAGTACTTC. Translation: CASSPAGGGVKTQYF.

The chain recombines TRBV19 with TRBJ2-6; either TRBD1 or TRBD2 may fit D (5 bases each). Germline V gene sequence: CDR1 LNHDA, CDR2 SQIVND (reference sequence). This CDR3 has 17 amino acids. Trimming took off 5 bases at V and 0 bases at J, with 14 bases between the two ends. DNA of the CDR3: TGTGCCAGTAGTGGCCGGGACCGGACCTCTGGGGCCAACGTCCTGACTTTC. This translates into CASSGRDRTSGANVLTF.

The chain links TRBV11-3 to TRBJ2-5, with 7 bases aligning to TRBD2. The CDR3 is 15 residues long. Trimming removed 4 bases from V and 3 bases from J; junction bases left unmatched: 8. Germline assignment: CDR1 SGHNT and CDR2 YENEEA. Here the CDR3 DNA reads TGTGCCAGCAGCTCAGGGACTAACGGGGAAGAGACCCAGTACTTC. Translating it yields CASSSGTNGEETQYF.

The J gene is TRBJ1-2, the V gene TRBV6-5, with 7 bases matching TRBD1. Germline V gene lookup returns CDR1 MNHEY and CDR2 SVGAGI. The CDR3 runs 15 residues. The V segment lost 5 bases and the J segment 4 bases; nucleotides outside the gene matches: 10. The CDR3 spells CASSGRTGAVYGYTF. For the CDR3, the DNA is TGTGCCAGCAGTGGGCGGACAGGCGCCGTCTATGGCTACACCTTC.

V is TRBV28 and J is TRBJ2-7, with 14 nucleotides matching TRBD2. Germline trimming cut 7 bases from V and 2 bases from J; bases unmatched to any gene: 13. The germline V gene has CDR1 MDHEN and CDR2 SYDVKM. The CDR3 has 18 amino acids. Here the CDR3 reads CASNLGLAGEWSPYEQYF. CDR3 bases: TGTGCCAGCAACCTGGGACTAGCGGGAGAATGGTCCCCCTACGAGCAGTACTTC.

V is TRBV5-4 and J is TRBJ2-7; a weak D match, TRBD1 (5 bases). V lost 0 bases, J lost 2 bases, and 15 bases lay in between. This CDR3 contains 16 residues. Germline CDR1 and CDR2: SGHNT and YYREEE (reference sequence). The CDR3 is CASSLAGAGLAYEQYF. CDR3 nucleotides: TGTGCCAGCAGCTTGGCCGGAGCAGGGCTAGCCTACGAGCAGTACTTC.

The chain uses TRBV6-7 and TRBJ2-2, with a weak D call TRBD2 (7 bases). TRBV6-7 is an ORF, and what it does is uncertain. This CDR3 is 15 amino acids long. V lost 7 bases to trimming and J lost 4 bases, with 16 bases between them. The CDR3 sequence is CASKRRGAGTGELFF. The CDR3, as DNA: TGTGCCAGCAAACGCCGGGGGGCGGGCACCGGGGAGCTGTTTTTT.

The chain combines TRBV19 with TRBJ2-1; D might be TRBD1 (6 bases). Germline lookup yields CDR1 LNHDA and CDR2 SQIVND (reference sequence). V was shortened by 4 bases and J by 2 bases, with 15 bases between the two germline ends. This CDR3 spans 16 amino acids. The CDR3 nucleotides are TGTGCCAGTAGTACCCCGTTCAGGGGTCCCTACAATGAGCAGTTCTTC. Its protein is CASSTPFRGPYNEQFF.

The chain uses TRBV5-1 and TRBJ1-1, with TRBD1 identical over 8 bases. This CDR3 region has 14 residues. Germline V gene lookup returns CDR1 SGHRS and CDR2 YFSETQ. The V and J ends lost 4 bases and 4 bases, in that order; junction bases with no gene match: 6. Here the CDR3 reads CASSRGQGGTEAFF. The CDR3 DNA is TGCGCCAGCAGCCGAGGACAGGGCGGCACTGAAGCTTTCTTT.

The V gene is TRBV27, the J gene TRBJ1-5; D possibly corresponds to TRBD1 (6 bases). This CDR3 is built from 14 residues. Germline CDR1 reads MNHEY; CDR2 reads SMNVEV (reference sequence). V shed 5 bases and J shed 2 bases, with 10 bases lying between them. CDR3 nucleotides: TGTGCCAGCAGTCCACAGGGTGGCAATCAGCCCCAGCATTTT. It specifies CASSPQGGNQPQHF.